The rows below give T cell receptor beta chains drawn from one sample of a study of blood T cells in healthy people across ages. TCRdb ran MiXCR on the 5' RACE reads and lists one entry per CDR3 protein. This sample yields 1,800,000 or so distinct CDR3 sequences, of which roughly two fifths are seen a single time; roughly 24% belongs to the top ten. The specimen sequenced was blood. Receptor source: a human donor in good health. The CDR3 runs from the conserved cysteine through the conserved F or W. D genes are given only for firm matches. Clone size is not always given. Where it is, it says once, few, many or a class for expanded clones.

J: TRBJ2-4
V: TRBV6-5
size: few
D: TRBD1
CDR3: CASSYSHRGLLIQYF
DNA: TGTGCCAGCAGTTACTCACACAGGGGTTTACTCATTCAGTACTTC

J: TRBJ2-3
V: TRBV4-3
size: few
D: NA
CDR3: CASSQTFTTRGMTQYF
DNA: TGCGCCAGCAGCCAGACATTTACCACTCGGGGGATGACGCAGTATTTT

J: TRBJ2-7
V: TRBV13
size: few
D: NA
CDR3: CASSRRALPYEQYF
DNA: TGTGCCAGCAGCCGTAGGGCTTTGCCCTACGAGCAGTACTTC

J: TRBJ2-5
V: TRBV20-1
size: few
D: TRBD1
CDR3: CSAPSDRGSLVQYF
DNA: TGCAGTGCGCCCTCGGACAGGGGATCGCTGGTGCAGTACTTC

J: TRBJ2-7
V: TRBV20-1
size: NA
D: TRBD2
CDR3: CSAVTGGIGIYEQYF
DNA: TGCAGTGCTGTCACGGGGGGGATTGGTATTTACGAGCAGTACTTC

J: TRBJ1-2
V: TRBV4-2
size: few
D: NA
CDR3: CASSQDSSFGYGYTF
DNA: TGTGCCAGCAGCCAAGATAGCAGTTTCGGGTATGGCTACACCTTC

J: TRBJ2-7
V: TRBV5-1
size: NA
D: TRBD1
CDR3: CASSYPDRAYEQYF
DNA: TGCGCCAGCAGCTACCCGGACAGGGCCTACGAGCAGTACTTC

J: TRBJ2-7
V: TRBV5-1
size: NA
D: TRBD1
CDR3: CASSWVTGRLNYEQYF
DNA: TGCGCCAGCAGCTGGGTGACAGGGCGACTAAACTACGAGCAGTACTTC

J: TRBJ1-2
V: TRBV29-1
size: NA
D: NA
CDR3: CSVEILGYGYTF
DNA: TGCAGCGTTGAGATCCTAGGATATGGCTACACCTTC

J: TRBJ2-1
V: TRBV7-9
size: NA
D: NA
CDR3: CASSLATSNQQFF
DNA: TGTGCCAGCAGCTTAGCGACCAGCAATCAGCAGTTCTTC

J: TRBJ2-3
V: TRBV11-3
size: NA
D: NA
CDR3: CASSFSWDSTDTQYF
DNA: TGTGCCAGCAGCTTCTCTTGGGACAGCACAGATACGCAGTATTTT

J: TRBJ1-2
V: TRBV29-1
size: NA
D: NA
CDR3: CSVEAEDRYYGYTF
DNA: TGCAGCGTTGAAGCGGAAGACAGGTACTATGGCTACACCTTC

J: TRBJ2-7
V: TRBV10-3
size: few
D: TRBD1
CDR3: CAISEGQAALYEQYF
DNA: TGTGCCATCAGCGAAGGACAGGCGGCCCTCTACGAGCAGTACTTC

J: TRBJ2-5
V: TRBV5-1
size: NA
D: NA
CDR3: CASSLVGALSEQYF
DNA: TGCGCCAGCAGCTTGGTGGGTGCCCTTTCGGAGCAGTACTTC

J: TRBJ2-7
V: TRBV29-1
size: NA
D: TRBD2
CDR3: CSVVVRLASTEQYF
DNA: TGCAGCGTTGTAGTAAGACTAGCTTCAACCGAGCAGTACTTC

J: TRBJ2-1
V: TRBV18
size: few
D: NA
CDR3: CASSPMMGREHNEQFF
DNA: TGTGCCAGCTCACCGATGATGGGACGGGAACACAATGAGCAGTTCTTC

J: TRBJ2-4
V: TRBV6-6
size: NA
D: NA
CDR3: CASSYEGAQYF
DNA: TGTGCCAGCAGTTACGAAGGTGCGCAGTACTTC

J: TRBJ1-2
V: TRBV5-6
size: NA
D: NA
CDR3: CASSLRGRPVGYTF
DNA: TGTGCCAGCAGCTTACGGGGCCGGCCCGTGGGCTACACCTTC

J: TRBJ2-1
V: TRBV4-2
size: NA
D: TRBD2
CDR3: CASSQEFFAGGPDEQFF
DNA: TGTGCCAGCAGCCAAGAATTTTTTGCGGGGGGGCCGGATGAGCAGTTCTTC

J: TRBJ2-5
V: TRBV20-1
size: NA
D: NA
CDR3: CSAVAPGLGETQYF
DNA: TGCAGTGCTGTCGCCCCGGGGCTGGGGGAGACCCAGTACTTC

J: TRBJ2-7
V: TRBV28
size: NA
D: NA
CDR3: CASSFFRVYGEQYF
DNA: TGTGCCAGCAGTTTTTTCAGGGTGTATGGCGAGCAGTACTTC

J: TRBJ1-1
V: TRBV20-1
size: few
D: TRBD1
CDR3: CSARESRGLAEAFF
DNA: TGCAGTGCTAGAGAGTCCAGGGGGCTCGCTGAAGCTTTCTTT

J: TRBJ1-6
V: TRBV6-1
size: few
D: NA
CDR3: CASSRTGIGYNSPLHF
DNA: TGTGCCAGCAGTCGAACCGGGATCGGCTATAATTCACCCCTCCACTTT

J: TRBJ2-1
V: TRBV5-5
size: few
D: TRBD1
CDR3: CASSFSRQGAYNEQFF
DNA: TGTGCCAGCAGCTTCTCAAGACAGGGGGCCTACAATGAGCAGTTCTTC

J: TRBJ2-5
V: TRBV7-8
size: NA
D: NA
CDR3: CASRYNDGGPQETQYF
DNA: TGTGCCAGCAGGTATAACGACGGGGGACCTCAAGAGACCCAGTACTTC

J: TRBJ1-1
V: TRBV6-5
size: NA
D: NA
CDR3: CASSHDVRGTNTEAFF
DNA: TGTGCCAGCAGCCACGACGTTAGGGGAACGAACACTGAAGCTTTCTTT

J: TRBJ2-7
V: TRBV7-6
size: few
D: TRBD2
CDR3: CASSFLEPGLAFHEQYF
DNA: TGTGCCAGCAGCTTTCTCGAACCGGGACTAGCGTTTCACGAGCAGTACTTC

J: TRBJ2-7
V: TRBV7-2
size: many
D: NA
CDR3: CASSFLTYEQYF
DNA: TGTGCCAGCAGTTTTCTAACCTACGAGCAGTACTTC

J: TRBJ1-1
V: TRBV6-5
size: NA
D: TRBD1
CDR3: CASSDRQGWVGAEAFF
DNA: TGTGCCAGCAGCGACCGACAGGGATGGGTAGGGGCTGAGGCTTTCTTT

J: TRBJ2-5
V: TRBV29-1
size: NA
D: TRBD2
CDR3: CSVPMGGSLETQYF
DNA: TGCAGCGTCCCGATGGGAGGGTCCTTAGAGACCCAGTACTTC

J: TRBJ2-3
V: TRBV3-1
size: NA
D: NA
CDR3: CASSQIGLGRSTDTQYF
DNA: TGTGCCAGCAGCCAAATAGGGCTTGGGCGGAGCACAGATACGCAGTATTTT

J: TRBJ1-2
V: TRBV5-1
size: many
D: NA
CDR3: CASSLALGAGYGYTF
DNA: TGCGCCAGCAGCTTGGCTTTGGGGGCCGGCTATGGCTACACCTTC